Listed here are 15 T cell receptor beta chains from one sample, sequenced in a study of cytomegalovirus exposure and HLA in healthy donors. Primers for the PCR totalled 60 Vbeta and 13 Jbeta. TCRdb's table, derived via immunoSEQ multiplex PCR, lists solely in-frame clones and lacks some. The repertoire holds around 220,000 clones, with 60% to 80% as singletons. The material sequenced was PBMCs. The receptors were gathered from a woman aged 25 to 39 in good health and CMV-seronegative.

About this clone itself: One end of the junction does not line up with germline, which may come from a read error. The chain links TRBV29-1 to TRBJ1-2; TRBD1 matches at 7 bases. Germline loops: CDR1 SQVTM, CDR2 ANQGSEA. The CDR3 is 15 amino acids. CDR3 loop: CSAAGTVPPTEGSTF. The CDR3 DNA reads as TGCAGCGCCGCCGGGACAGTCCCTCCTACAGAAGGCTCCACCTTC. Together with reference TRBV29-1 and TRBJ1-2, the CDR3 gives the full variable domain: SAVISQKPSRDICQRGTSLTIQCQVDSQVTMMFWYRQQPGQSLTLIATANQGSEATYESGFVIDKFPISRPNLTFSTLTVSNMSPEDSSIYLCSAAGTVPPTEGSTFGSGTRLTVV.

This clone was counted between two and nine times. The rearrangement links TRBV4-1 to TRBJ1-1; D is uncertain. CDR1 and CDR2 from the germline V gene are MGHRA and YSYEKL. Trimming took 0 bases from V and 1 from J, leaving 9 bases between them. This CDR3 region has 15 residues. The CDR3 region is CASSQDHPGNTEAFF. The DNA of the CDR3 is TGCGCCAGCAGCCAAGATCACCCGGGGAACACTGAAGCTTTCTTT.

Written as DNA, the CDR3 is TGTGCCATCAGTGATCTAAATGTACCGCTCTACACCTTC. The encoded protein is CAISDLNVPLYTF. The chain has TRBV10-3 and TRBJ1-2, with no clear D. Trimming stripped 3 bases from V and 10 bases from J, with 15 bases between. Germline CDR1 reads ENHRY; CDR2 reads SYGVKD. The CDR3 extends over 13 amino acids.

CDR3 DNA sequence: TGTGCCAGCAGTGAAGCGCTTCCGCTGGAGGCAGATACGCAGTATTTT. This gives the protein CASSEALPLEADTQYF. V is TRBV2 and J is TRBJ2-3; tentative D call: TRBD2 (5 bases). Germline values: CDR1 SNHLY, CDR2 FYNNEI. V lost 0 bases and J lost 4, with 14 bases in between. The CDR3 extends over 16 amino acids.

The rearrangement links TRBV12-2 to TRBJ2-2; TRBD1 was called by the table and not checked on the DNA. TRBV12-2 is annotated as a pseudogene. The CDR3 is 17 amino acids. Here the CDR3 DNA reads TGTGCAAGTCGCTTCAATCACAGGGGGCTTTGCACCGGGGAGCTGTTTTTT. Protein product: CASRFNHRGLCTGELFF.

CDR3 loop: CSVESPPGASYEQYF. Written as DNA, the CDR3 is TGCAGCGTTGAATCTCCGCCAGGGGCTTCCTACGAGCAGTACTTC. V gene TRBV29-1 combines with J gene TRBJ2-7, with D maybe TRBD1 (6 bases). The germline V and J ends were trimmed by 2 bases and 1 base, with 15 bases remaining between them. The CDR3 has 15 amino acids. CDR1 and CDR2 (germline): SQVTM, ANQGSEA.

This clone has more than one count but fewer than ten. In nucleotides, the CDR3 is TGCGCCAGCAGCTTGGGGACACAGGGCTCCTACGAGCAGTACTTC. This sequence encodes CASSLGTQGSYEQYF. The chain links TRBV5-1 to TRBJ2-7; possibly TRBD1 for D (6 bases). Trimming removed 0 bases from V and 0 bases from J, with 10 bases in between. The CDR3 length is 15 residues. Germline CDR1 reads SGHRS; CDR2 reads YFSETQ.

The chain couples TRBV19 to TRBJ2-2; D is unclear. V was clipped by 7 bases and J by 2 bases, with 11 bases between them. CDR3 length equals 14 residues. Germline-derived CDR1 and CDR2 are LNHDA and SQIVND (reference sequence). The CDR3 bases are TGTGCCAGTATGGCAGGCCTCAACACCGGGGAGCTGTTTTTT. It yields the protein CASMAGLNTGELFF.

V and J are TRBV9 and TRBJ2-5; TRBD1 matches 9 bases. Germline assignment: CDR1 SGDLS and CDR2 YYNGEE. With 3 bases clipped from V and 5 bases from J, the junction kept 8 bases outside the gene matches. The CDR3 has 15 amino acids. In DNA, the CDR3 is TGTGCCAGCAGCGATTTCCGGACAGGGGTTGAGACCCAGTACTTC. It codes for CASSDFRTGVETQYF.

The chain combines TRBV29-1 with TRBJ2-3; D is uncertain. The CDR3 extends over 13 amino acids. CDR1 and CDR2 from the germline V gene are SQVTM and ANQGSEA. V was clipped by 4 bases and J by 3 bases, with 11 bases between them. CDR3 sequence reads: CSVGMGMTDTQYF. CDR3 in DNA: TGCAGCGTTGGTATGGGCATGACAGATACGCAGTATTTT.

The table lists this clone with a few counts. The sample has other DNA sequences that encode this CDR3 too. The chain recombines TRBV7-3 with TRBJ1-1; D possibly corresponds to TRBD1 (6 bases). Germline loops: CDR1 SGHTA, CDR2 FQGTGA. Trimming cost V 4 bases and J 4 bases, with 13 bases left between them. CDR3 size: 14 residues. Here the CDR3 reads CASSSQGPGTEAFF. As DNA, the CDR3 is TGTGCCAGCAGCTCACAGGGACCGGGCACTGAAGCTTTCTTT. Filled out from reference TRBV7-3 and TRBJ1-1, the complete variable domain reads GAGVSQTPSNKVTEKGKYVELRCDPISGHTALYWYRQSLGQGPEFLIYFQGTGAADDSGLPNDRFFAVRPEGSVSTLKIQRTERGDSAVYLCASSSQGPGTEAFFGQGTRLTVV.

The rearrangement uses TRBV5-4 and TRBJ2-1; TRBD2 matches at 8 bases. Losses at the gene ends were 5 bases for V and 6 bases for J; bases not matched to a gene: 10. The CDR3 length is 15 residues. Germline V gene data show CDR1 as SGHNT and CDR2 as YYREEE (reference sequence). Here the CDR3 DNA reads TGTGCCAGCAGTTCGTGGGGTAGCGGGGTCAATGAGCAGTTCTTC. It yields the protein CASSSWGSGVNEQFF.

This sequence joins TRBV5-1 and TRBJ2-5; D is ambiguous. Germline V gives CDR1 SGHRS, CDR2 YFSETQ. Trimming took off 4 bases at V and 5 bases at J, with 18 bases between the two ends. This CDR3 comprises 15 residues. This CDR3 is CASSPKEARDETQYF. The CDR3 coding sequence is TGCGCCAGCAGCCCCAAAGAGGCTAGAGACGAGACCCAGTACTTC. The entire variable domain, with the rest obtained from reference TRBV5-1 and TRBJ2-5, is as follows: KAGVTQTPRYLIKTRGQQVTLSCSPISGHRSVSWYQQTPGQGLQFLFEYFSETQRNKGNFPGRFSGRQFSNSRSEMNVSTLELGDSALYLCASSPKEARDETQYFGPGTRLLVL.

The chain carries TRBV9 and TRBJ2-7; D call uncertain. V was cut by 3 bases and J by 1 base, with 2 bases left in between. Germline V gene data show CDR1 as SGDLS and CDR2 as YYNGEE. The CDR3 runs to 11 residues. CDR3 region: CASSASYEQYF. The CDR3 DNA reads TGTGCCAGCAGCGCGTCCTACGAGCAGTACTTC.

The rearrangement links TRBV7-3 to TRBJ1-6, with TRBD1 as a possible D gene (6 bases). The V gene's germline CDR1 is SGHTA and CDR2 FQGTGA. Trimming cost V 8 bases and J 7 bases, with 9 bases left between them. The CDR3 is 12 residues long. Written as DNA, the CDR3 is TGTGCCAGCGGACAGCCGAATTCACCCCTCCACTTT. It translates to CASGQPNSPLHF.